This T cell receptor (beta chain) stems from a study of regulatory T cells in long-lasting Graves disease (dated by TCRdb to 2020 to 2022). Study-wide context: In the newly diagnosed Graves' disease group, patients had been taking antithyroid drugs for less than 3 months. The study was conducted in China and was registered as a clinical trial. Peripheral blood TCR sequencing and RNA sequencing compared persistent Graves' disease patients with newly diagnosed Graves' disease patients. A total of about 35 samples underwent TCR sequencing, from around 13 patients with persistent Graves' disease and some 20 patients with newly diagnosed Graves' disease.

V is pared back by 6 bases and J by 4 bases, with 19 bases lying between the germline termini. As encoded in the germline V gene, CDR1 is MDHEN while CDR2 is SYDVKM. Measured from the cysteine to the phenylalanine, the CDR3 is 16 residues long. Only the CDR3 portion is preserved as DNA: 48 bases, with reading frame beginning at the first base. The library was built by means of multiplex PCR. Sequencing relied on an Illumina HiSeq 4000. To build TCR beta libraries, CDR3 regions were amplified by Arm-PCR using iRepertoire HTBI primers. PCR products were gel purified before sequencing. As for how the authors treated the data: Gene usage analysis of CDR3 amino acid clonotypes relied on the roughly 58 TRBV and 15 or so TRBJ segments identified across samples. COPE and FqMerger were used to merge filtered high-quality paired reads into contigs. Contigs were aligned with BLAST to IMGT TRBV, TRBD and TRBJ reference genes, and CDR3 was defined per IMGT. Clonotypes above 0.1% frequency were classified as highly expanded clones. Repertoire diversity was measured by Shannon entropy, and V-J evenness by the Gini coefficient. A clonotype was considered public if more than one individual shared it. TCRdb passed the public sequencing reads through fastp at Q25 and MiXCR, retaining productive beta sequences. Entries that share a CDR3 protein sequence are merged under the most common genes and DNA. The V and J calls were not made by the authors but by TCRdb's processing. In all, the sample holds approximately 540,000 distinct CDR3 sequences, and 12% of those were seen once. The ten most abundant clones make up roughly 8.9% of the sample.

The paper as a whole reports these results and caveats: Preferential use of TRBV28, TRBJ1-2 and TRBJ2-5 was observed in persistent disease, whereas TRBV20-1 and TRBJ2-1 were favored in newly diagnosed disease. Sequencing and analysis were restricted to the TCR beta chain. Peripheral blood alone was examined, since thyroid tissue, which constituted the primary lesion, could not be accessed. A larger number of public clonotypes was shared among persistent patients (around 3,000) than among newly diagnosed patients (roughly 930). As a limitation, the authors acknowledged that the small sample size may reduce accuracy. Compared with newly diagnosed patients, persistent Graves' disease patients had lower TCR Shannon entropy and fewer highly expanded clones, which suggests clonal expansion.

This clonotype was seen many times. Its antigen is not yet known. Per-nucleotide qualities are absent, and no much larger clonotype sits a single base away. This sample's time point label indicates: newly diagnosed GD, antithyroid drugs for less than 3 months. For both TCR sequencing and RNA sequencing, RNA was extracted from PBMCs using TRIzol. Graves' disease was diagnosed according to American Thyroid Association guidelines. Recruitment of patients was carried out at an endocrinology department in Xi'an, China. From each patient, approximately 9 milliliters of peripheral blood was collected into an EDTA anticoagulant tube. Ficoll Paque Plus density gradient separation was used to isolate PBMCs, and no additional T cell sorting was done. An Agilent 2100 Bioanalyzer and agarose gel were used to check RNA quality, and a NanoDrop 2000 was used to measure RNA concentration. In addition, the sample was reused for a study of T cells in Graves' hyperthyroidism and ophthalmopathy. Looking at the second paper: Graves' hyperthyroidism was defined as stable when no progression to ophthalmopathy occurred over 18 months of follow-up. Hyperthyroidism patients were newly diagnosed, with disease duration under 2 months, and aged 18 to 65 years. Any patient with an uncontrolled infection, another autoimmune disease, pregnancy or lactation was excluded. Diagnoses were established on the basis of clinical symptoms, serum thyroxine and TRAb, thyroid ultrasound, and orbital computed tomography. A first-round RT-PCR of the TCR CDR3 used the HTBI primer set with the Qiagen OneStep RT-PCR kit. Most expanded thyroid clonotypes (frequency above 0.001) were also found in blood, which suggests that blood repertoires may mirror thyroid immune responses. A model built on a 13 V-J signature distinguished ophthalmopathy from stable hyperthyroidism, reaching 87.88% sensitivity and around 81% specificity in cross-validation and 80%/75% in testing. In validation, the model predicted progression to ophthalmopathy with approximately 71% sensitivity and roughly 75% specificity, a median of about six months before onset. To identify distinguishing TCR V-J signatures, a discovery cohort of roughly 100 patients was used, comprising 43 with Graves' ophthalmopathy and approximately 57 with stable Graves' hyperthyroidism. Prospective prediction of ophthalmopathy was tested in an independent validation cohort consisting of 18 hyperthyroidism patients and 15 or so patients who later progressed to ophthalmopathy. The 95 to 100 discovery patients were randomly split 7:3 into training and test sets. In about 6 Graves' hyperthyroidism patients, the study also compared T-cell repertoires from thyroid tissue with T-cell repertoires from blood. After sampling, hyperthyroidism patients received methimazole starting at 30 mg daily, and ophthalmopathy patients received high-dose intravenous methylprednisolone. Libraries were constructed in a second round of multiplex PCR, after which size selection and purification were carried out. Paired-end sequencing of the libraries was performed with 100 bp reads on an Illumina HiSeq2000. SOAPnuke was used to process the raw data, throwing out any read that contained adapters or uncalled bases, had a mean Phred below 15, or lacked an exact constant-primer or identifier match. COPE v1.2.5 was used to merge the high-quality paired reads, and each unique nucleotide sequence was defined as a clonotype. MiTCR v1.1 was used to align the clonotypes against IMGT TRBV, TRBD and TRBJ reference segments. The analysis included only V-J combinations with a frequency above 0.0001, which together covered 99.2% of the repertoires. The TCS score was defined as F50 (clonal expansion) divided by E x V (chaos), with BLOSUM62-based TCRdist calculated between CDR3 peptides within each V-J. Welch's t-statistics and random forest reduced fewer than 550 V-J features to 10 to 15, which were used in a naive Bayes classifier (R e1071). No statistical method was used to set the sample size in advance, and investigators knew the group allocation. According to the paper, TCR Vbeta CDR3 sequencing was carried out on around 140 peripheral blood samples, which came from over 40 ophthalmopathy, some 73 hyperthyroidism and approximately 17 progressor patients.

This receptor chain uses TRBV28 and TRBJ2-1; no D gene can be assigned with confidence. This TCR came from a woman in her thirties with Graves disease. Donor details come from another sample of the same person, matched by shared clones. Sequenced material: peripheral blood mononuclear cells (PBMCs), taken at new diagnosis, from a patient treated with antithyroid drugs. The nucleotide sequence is TGTGCCAGCAGCCCTACCGGGTGGGTCTCATACAATGAGCAGTTCTTC. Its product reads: CASSPTGWVSYNEQFF.